This T cell receptor beta chain was retrieved from a study of T cell responses to AZD1222 COVID-19 vaccine. This CDR3 has 13 residues. Germline CDR1 reads LNHDA; CDR2 reads SQIVND (reference sequence). V trimming: 9 bases; J trimming: 5 bases; junction bases outside the gene matches: 6. Sequencing was performed with immunoSEQ multiplex PCR; in TCRdb, only in-frame clones are kept and a portion is missing. The data contain more than 100,000 clones, roughly nine tenths of them singletons. Notes on this clone: Its antigen is not identified.

Study-level results: It should be noted that donors were predominantly white British and more often female, and clonal diversity was possibly underestimated. It was only after the peak T cell response that any repertoires were sampled.

The sample consisted of peripheral blood, taken on day 0 of AZD1222 vaccination. This TCR came from an adult in good health. V usage is TRBV19 and J usage is TRBJ1-1, with 10 bases lining up with TRBD1. The CDR3 DNA reads as TGTGCCAGCCGGGGACAGGGGATTACTGAAGCTTTCTTT. It specifies CASRGQGITEAFF.